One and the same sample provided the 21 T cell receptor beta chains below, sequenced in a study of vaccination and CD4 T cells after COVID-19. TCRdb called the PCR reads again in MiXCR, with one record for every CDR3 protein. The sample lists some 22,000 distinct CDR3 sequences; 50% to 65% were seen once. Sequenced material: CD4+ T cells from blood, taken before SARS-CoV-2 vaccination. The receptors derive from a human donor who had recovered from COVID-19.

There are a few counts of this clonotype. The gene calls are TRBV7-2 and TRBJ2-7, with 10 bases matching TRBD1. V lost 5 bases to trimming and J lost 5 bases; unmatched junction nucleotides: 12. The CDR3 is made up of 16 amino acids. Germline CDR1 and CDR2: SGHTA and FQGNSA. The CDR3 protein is CASSQSTGTGAHEQYF. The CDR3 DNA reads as TGTGCCAGCAGCCAAAGTACCGGGACAGGGGCCCACGAGCAGTACTTC. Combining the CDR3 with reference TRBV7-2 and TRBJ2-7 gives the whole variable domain GAGVSQSPSNKVTEKGKDVELRCDPISGHTALYWYRQSLGQGLEFLIYFQGNSAPDKSGLPSDRFSAERTGGSVSTLTIQRTQQEDSAVYLCASSQSTGTGAHEQYFGPGTRLTVT.

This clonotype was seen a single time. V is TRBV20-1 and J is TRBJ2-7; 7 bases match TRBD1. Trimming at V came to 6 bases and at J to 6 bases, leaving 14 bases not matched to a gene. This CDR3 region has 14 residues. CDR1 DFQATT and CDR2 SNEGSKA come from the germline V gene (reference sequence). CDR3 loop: CSATQTGKLGEQYF. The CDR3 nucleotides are TGCAGTGCCACCCAGACAGGGAAGTTGGGCGAGCAGTACTTC.

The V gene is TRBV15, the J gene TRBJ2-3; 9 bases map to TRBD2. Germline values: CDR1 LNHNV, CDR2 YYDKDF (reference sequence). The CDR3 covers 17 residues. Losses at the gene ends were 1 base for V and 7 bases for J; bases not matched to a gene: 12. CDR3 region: CATSRGLGSGSLNTQYF. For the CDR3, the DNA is TGTGCCACCAGCAGAGGTTTAGGTAGCGGGAGTTTAAATACGCAGTATTTT.

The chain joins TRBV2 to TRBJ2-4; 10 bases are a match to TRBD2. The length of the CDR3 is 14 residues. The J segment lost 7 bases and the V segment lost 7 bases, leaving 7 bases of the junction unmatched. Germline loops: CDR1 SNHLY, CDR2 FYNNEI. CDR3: CASTERGGGNIQYF. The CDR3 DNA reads TGTGCCAGCACCGAGCGGGGGGGCGGGAACATTCAGTACTTC.

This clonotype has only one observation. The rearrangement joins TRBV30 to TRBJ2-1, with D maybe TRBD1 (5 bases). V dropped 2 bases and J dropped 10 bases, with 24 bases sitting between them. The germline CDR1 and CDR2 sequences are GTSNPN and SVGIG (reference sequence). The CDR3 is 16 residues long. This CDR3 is CAWSPPRALTTGEQFF. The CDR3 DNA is TGTGCCTGGAGTCCTCCCCGGGCCCTTACCACAGGAGAGCAGTTCTTC.

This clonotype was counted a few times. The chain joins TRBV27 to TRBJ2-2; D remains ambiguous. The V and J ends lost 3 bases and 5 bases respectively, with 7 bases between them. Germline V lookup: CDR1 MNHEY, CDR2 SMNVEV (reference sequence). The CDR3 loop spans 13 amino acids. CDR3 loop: CASSFMRTGELFF. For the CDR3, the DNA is TGTGCCAGCAGTTTTATGCGGACCGGGGAGCTGTTTTTT.

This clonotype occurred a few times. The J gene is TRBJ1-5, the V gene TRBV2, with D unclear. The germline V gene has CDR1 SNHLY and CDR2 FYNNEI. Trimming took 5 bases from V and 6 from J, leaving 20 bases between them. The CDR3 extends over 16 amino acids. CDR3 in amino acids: CASSPRDGYAAQPQHF. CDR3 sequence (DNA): TGTGCCAGCAGTCCCCGCGACGGCTACGCCGCTCAGCCCCAGCATTTT.

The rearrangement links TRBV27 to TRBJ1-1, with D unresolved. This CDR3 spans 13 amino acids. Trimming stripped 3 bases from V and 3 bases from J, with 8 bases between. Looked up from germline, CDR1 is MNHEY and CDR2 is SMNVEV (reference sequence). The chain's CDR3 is CASSFRWDTEAFF. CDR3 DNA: TGTGCCAGCAGTTTCCGATGGGACACTGAAGCTTTCTTT.

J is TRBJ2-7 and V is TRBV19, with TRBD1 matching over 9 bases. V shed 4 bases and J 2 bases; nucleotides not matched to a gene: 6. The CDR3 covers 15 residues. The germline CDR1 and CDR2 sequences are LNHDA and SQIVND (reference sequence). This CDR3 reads CASSSPRTGAYEQYF. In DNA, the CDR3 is TGTGCCAGTAGTAGCCCCAGGACAGGGGCCTACGAGCAGTACTTC.

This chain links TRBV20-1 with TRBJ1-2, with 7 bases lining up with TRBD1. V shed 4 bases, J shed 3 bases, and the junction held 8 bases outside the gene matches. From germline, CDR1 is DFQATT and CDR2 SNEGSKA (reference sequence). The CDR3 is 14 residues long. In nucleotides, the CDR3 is TGCAGTGCTAAAAGACAACAGGGGCACTATGGCTACACCTTC. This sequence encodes CSAKRQQGHYGYTF.

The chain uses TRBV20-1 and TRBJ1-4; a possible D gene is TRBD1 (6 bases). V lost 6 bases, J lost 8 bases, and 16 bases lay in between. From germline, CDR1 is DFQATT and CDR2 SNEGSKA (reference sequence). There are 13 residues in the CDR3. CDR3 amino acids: CSAAGDFREKLFF. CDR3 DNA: TGCAGTGCGGCAGGGGACTTTCGGGAAAAACTGTTTTTT.

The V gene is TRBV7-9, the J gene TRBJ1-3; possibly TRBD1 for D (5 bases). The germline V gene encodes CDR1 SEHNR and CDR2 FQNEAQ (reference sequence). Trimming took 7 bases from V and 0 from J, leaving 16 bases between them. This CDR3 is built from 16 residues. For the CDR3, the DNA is TGTGCCAGCATGTACTGGGGCCTCCGCTCTGGAAACACCATATATTTT. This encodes CASMYWGLRSGNTIYF.

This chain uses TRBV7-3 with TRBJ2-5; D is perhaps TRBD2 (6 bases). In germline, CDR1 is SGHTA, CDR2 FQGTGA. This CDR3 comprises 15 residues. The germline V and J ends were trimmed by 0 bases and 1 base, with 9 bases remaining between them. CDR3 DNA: TGTGCCAGCAGCTTAACGGCGGGACCCCAAGAGACCCAGTACTTC. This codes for CASSLTAGPQETQYF. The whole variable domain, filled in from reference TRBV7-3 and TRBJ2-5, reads GAGVSQTPSNKVTEKGKYVELRCDPISGHTALYWYRQSLGQGPEFLIYFQGTGAADDSGLPNDRFFAVRPEGSVSTLKIQRTERGDSAVYLCASSLTAGPQETQYFGPGTRLLVL.

CDR3 region: CASSLFPPGSGSYNEQFF. The CDR3 nucleotides read TGTGCCAGCAGTTTATTCCCCCCCGGGAGTGGGTCCTACAATGAGCAGTTCTTC. The chain employs TRBV27 and TRBJ2-1; D might be TRBD2 (6 bases). Looked up from germline, CDR1 is MNHEY and CDR2 is SMNVEV (reference sequence). The length of the CDR3 is 18 residues. Trimming took off 1 base at V and 1 base at J, with 17 bases between the two ends.

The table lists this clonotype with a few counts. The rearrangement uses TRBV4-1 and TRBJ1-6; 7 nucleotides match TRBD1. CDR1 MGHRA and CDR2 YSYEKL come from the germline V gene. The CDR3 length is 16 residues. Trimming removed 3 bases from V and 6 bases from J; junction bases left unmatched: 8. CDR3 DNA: TGCGCCAGCAGCCAGGGACAGAAGGACCTTAATTCACCCCTCCACTTT. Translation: CASSQGQKDLNSPLHF.

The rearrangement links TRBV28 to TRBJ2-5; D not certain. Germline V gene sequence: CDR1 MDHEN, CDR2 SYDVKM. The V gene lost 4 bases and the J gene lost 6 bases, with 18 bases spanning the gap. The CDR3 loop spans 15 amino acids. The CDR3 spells CASSSPGSLKKTQYF. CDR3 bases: TGTGCCAGCAGTTCCCCCGGGTCCCTAAAAAAGACCCAGTACTTC.

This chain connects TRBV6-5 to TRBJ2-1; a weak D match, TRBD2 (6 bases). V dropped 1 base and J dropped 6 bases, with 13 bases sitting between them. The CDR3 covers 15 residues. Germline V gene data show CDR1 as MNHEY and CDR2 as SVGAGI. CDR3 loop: CASSYLGGIGNEQFF. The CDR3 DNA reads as TGTGCCAGCAGTTACTTGGGCGGGATAGGCAATGAGCAGTTCTTC.

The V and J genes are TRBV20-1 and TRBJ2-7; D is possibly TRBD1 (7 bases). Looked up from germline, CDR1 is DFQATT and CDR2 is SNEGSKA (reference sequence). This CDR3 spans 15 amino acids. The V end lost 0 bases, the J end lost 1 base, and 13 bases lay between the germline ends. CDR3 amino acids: CSARDGQGGSYEQYF. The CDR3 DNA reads TGCAGTGCTAGAGATGGGCAGGGGGGATCCTACGAGCAGTACTTC.

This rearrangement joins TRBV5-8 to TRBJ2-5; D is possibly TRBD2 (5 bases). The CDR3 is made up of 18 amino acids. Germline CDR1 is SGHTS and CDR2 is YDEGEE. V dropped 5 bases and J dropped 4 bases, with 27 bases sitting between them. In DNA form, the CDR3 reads TGTGCCAGCAGGAGAGGAGGAACGTGGGAAAGGAGTGCAGAGACCCAGTACTTC. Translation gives CASRRGGTWERSAETQYF.

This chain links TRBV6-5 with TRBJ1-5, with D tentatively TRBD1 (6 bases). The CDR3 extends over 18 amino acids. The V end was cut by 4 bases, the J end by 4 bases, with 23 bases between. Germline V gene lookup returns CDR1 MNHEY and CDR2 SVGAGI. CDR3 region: CASSSTHKQGGENQPQHF. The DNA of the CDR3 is TGTGCCAGCAGTTCGACACATAAACAAGGGGGAGAGAATCAGCCCCAGCATTTT.

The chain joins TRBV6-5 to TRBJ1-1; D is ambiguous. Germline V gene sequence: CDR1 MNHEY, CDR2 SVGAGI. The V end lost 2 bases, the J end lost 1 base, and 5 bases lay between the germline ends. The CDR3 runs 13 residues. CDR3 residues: CASSYARNTEAFF. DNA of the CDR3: TGTGCCAGCAGTTACGCGCGGAACACTGAAGCTTTCTTT.